The TCR beta chain described here comes from a study of blood T cell repertoires in COVID-19. The wider study: PBMCs, B-cell-depleted T cells, or T cells provided the cDNA or gDNA that made up the material.

The CDR3 consists of 14 residues. Germline lookup yields CDR1 PRHDT and CDR2 FYEKMQ (reference sequence). Germline trimming cut 5 bases from V and 5 bases from J; bases unmatched to any gene: 8. Recruitment covered some 25 US areas and drew participants whose ages spanned roughly 18 to 100 years. As processed by the authors: Researchers report that nucleated cell counts were estimated from reference gene primer amplification. Profiling relied on immunoSEQ multiplex PCR, and the TCRdb table lists in-frame clones only, not all of them. The V and J calls and clone size were taken over from that table, and D and trimming were inferred from the DNA. Of about 200,000 clones detected, 65% to 90% appear once; the ten largest clones hold about 4%.

This chain links TRBV13 with TRBJ2-7, with TRBD2 identical over 8 bases. This receptor was taken from a woman under 40 who had been exposed to COVID-19. Material: PBMCs or T cells enriched from blood (not recorded which). The CDR3 here is CASSVGGGLNEQYF. For the CDR3, the DNA is TGTGCCAGCAGCGTCGGGGGGGGGCTCAACGAGCAGTACTTC.